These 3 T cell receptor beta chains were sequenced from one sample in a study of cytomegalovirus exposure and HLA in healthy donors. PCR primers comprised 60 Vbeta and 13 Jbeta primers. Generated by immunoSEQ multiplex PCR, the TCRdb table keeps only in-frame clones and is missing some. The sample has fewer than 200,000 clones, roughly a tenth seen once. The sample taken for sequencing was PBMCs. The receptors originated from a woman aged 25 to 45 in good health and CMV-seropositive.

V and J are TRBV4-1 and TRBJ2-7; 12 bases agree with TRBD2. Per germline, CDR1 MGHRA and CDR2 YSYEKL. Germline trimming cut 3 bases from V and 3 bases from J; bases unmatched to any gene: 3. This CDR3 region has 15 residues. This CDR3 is CASSHGLAGYYEQYF. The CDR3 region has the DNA TGCGCCAGCAGCCATGGACTAGCGGGATACTACGAGCAGTACTTC.

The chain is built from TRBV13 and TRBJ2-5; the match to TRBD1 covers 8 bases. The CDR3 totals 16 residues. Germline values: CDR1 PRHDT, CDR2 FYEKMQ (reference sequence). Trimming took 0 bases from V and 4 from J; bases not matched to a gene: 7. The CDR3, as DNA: TGTGCCAGCAGCTTAGGGATGGGCAGGGGGCGAGAGACCCAGTACTTC. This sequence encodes CASSLGMGRGRETQYF.

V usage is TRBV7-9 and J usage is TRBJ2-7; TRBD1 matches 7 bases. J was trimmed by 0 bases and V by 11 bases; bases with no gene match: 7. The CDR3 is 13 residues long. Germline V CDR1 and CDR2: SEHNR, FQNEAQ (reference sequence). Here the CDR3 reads CALGQVPSYEQYF. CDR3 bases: TGTGCCCTAGGACAGGTTCCCTCCTACGAGCAGTACTTC.